This T cell receptor (beta chain) was profiled in a study of blood T cell repertoires in COVID-19 (TCRdb year 2020). Concerning the study at large: Samples covering the acute and convalescent phases of COVID-19 were provided by collaborators in the United States, Italy and Spain. The prospective study material was composed of cDNA or gDNA derived from T cells, B-cell-depleted T cells, or PBMCs. Deeply sampled blood TCRbeta repertoires from subjects exposed to, actively infected with, or recovered from COVID-19 were included in the dataset. The repertoires were released in a freely available public database intended as a resource for research on the immune response to SARS-CoV-2. The samples were drawn from the first 160 participants of the ongoing ImmuneRACE study and from 1,254 subjects provided by 6 global collaborators. Sample metadata almost always included a de-identified subject ID, COVID-19 status, age in years and sex. Where HLA class I and class II types were available, the types were taken from metadata supplied by the sample provider, not from assay-based typing. Findings and caveats that apply to the study as a whole: How much clinical and demographic metadata was included differed by source and by participant, and the metadata was provided uncurated.

The immunoSEQ Assay, a bias-controlled multiplex PCR, was used to amplify TCRbeta CDR3 regions from genomic DNA. The authors processed their data as follows. The number of nucleated cells in each sample was estimated from the amplification of reference gene primers within the assay. Sequence reads were collapsed and filtered to measure the absolute abundance of every unique TCRbeta CDR3 rearrangement. For each sample, productive Simpson clonality was calculated by taking the square root of Simpson's diversity index across productive rearrangements. In TCRdb, the immuneACCESS table is reduced to in-frame sequences with V and J assigned. These tables do not hold every clone; where another copy was compared, an unresolved V gene accounts for under half, and the others remain unexplained. V and J calls and clone size are as listed in that table; D and trimming were resolved from the DNA. Counted in this sample were around 100,000 clones; more than 80% of them appeared once. About 30% of the sample is in the top ten clones.

A single count supports this clone. This clone's antigen is unknown. Nothing much larger sits one base from this clone, and base qualities are not available. Each collaborating institution followed its own protocols to collect whole blood in K2EDTA tubes. For TCRbeta analysis, collaborator samples were shipped as frozen whole blood, as isolated PBMCs, or as DNA extracted from either sample type. The sample comprised peripheral blood. This clonotype originated in an elderly woman with acute or convalescent COVID-19.

The DNA sequence follows: TGTGCCAGCGCCGACAGCTACGAGCAGTACTTC. Its amino acids are CASADSYEQYF. Recombination connected TRBV6-6 to TRBJ2-7; TRBD1 is possibly the D segment (5 matching bases). Trimming costs V 8 bases and J 3 bases, and their ends lie 8 bases apart. CDR1 and CDR2, per the germline V gene (reference sequence), are MNHNY and SVGAGI. There are 11 amino acids in the CDR3, from cysteine to phenylalanine inclusive. Solely the CDR3 DNA is kept, with 33 bases framed from the first base.